One sample yielded the 23 T cell receptor beta chains listed below, sequenced in a study of radiotherapy plus CTLA-4 blockade in lung cancer. Profiling relied on immunoSEQ multiplex PCR, and the TCRdb table lists in-frame clones only, not all of them. The table lists about 91,000 clones, 60% to 80% of them singletons. The sample in question was peripheral blood, obtained from a patient treated with radiotherapy plus ipilimumab. These receptors came from a human donor with non-small cell lung cancer that progressed on radiotherapy plus ipilimumab.

V and J are TRBV5-1 and TRBJ1-2, with TRBD1 as a possible D gene (5 bases). V lost 0 bases and J 4 bases, leaving 13 bases between the germline ends. Germline loops: CDR1 SGHRS, CDR2 YFSETQ. The CDR3 contains 15 residues. CDR3 sequence (DNA): TGCGCCAGCAGCTTGGATGGGGGTCAGGTCTATGGCTACACCTTC. This sequence encodes CASSLDGGQVYGYTF.

The chain employs TRBV5-6 and TRBJ1-1; no clear D gene. This CDR3 comprises 14 residues. Germline V CDR1 and CDR2: SGHDT, YYEEEE. The V gene lost 0 bases and the J gene lost 4 bases, with 10 bases spanning the gap. The CDR3 protein is CASSLGRRGTEAFF. The CDR3 DNA is TGTGCCAGCAGCTTGGGGCGCCGGGGCACTGAAGCTTTCTTT.

J is TRBJ2-6 and V is TRBV15; D unresolved. CDR1 is LNHNV, CDR2 YYDKDF, per germline (reference sequence). Trimming shortened V by 3 bases and J by 2 bases, and 5 bases separated the two germline ends. The CDR3 has 14 amino acids. Written as DNA, the CDR3 is TGTGCCACCAGCAGGATAGCTGGGGCCAACGTCCTGACTTTC. Its translation is CATSRIAGANVLTF.

V is TRBV19 and J is TRBJ2-4; D is unclear. Trimming pared 10 bases from V and 9 bases from J, leaving 19 bases between. CDR3 length equals 13 residues. In germline, CDR1 is LNHDA, CDR2 SQIVND (reference sequence). Here the CDR3 DNA reads TGTGCCACTCAACGAGACCTTTTGGGCATTCAGTACTTC. As protein: CATQRDLLGIQYF.

The rearrangement uses TRBV10-3 and TRBJ1-2, with 7 nucleotides matching TRBD1. Germline V lookup: CDR1 ENHRY, CDR2 SYGVKD. With 2 bases clipped from V and 4 bases from J, the junction kept 7 bases outside the gene matches. CDR3 length: 15 residues. CDR3 loop: CAISESRDSLYGYTF. For the CDR3, the DNA is TGTGCCATCAGTGAGAGCCGGGACAGCCTCTATGGCTACACCTTC.

At least ten counts were recorded for this clone. V usage is TRBV7-2 and J usage is TRBJ2-3; 7 bases line up with TRBD2. Trimming cost V 3 bases and J 0 bases; bases outside gene matches: 9. CDR3 length: 17 residues. Looked up from germline, CDR1 is SGHTA and CDR2 is FQGNSA. CDR3 DNA: TGTGCCAGCAGCTTTCCCACACGCGGGGGAAGCACAGATACGCAGTATTTT. The encoded protein is CASSFPTRGGSTDTQYF.

The chain links TRBV5-1 to TRBJ2-1; no firm D call. The CDR3 loop spans 14 amino acids. From germline, CDR1 is SGHRS and CDR2 YFSETQ. The V end was cut by 0 bases, the J end by 6 bases, with 10 bases between. The CDR3 here is CASSLGPGSNEQFF. The CDR3 DNA follows: TGCGCCAGCAGCTTGGGGCCAGGCTCCAATGAGCAGTTCTTC.

The genes are TRBV28 and TRBJ2-5; D tentatively fits TRBD1 or TRBD2 (5 bases each). The CDR3 extends over 16 amino acids. Germline assignment: CDR1 MDHEN and CDR2 SYDVKM. V shed 5 bases and J shed 3 bases, with 19 bases lying between them. CDR3 amino acids: CASSPWGYGTKETQYF. The CDR3 nucleotides are TGTGCCAGCAGTCCCTGGGGCTACGGGACCAAAGAGACCCAGTACTTC.

J is TRBJ2-7 and V is TRBV19; 7 bases fit TRBD2. V shed 5 bases and J 1 base; nucleotides not matched to a gene: 8. In germline, CDR1 is LNHDA, CDR2 SQIVND (reference sequence). This CDR3 region has 15 residues. CDR3 in amino acids: CASSPGDYGSYEQYF. In DNA, the CDR3 is TGTGCCAGTAGTCCCGGGGACTACGGGTCCTACGAGCAGTACTTC.

DNA of the CDR3: TGTGCCAGCAGTCCCTTGGGACAGGGTTACACTGAAGCTTTCTTT. Translation gives CASSPLGQGYTEAFF. This chain uses TRBV28 with TRBJ1-1, with TRBD1 matching over 9 bases. The length of the CDR3 is 15 residues. V was pared by 5 bases and J by 3 bases, with 7 bases of the junction left unmatched. Germline values: CDR1 MDHEN, CDR2 SYDVKM.

This sequence joins TRBV18 and TRBJ2-1; D gene ambiguous. The germline V and J ends were trimmed by 6 bases and 8 bases, with 14 bases remaining between them. CDR1 KGHSH and CDR2 LQKENI come from the germline V gene. The CDR3 consists of 13 residues. In DNA form, the CDR3 reads TGTGCCAGCTCTCCGTACGTGGACCATGAGCAGTTCTTC. It specifies CASSPYVDHEQFF. The entire variable domain, with the rest obtained from reference TRBV18 and TRBJ2-1, is as follows: NAGVMQNPRHLVRRRGQEARLRCSPMKGHSHVYWYRQLPEEGLKFMVYLQKENIIDESGMPKERFSAEFPKEGPSILRIQQVVRGDSAAYFCASSPYVDHEQFFGPGTRLTVL.

The V and J genes are TRBV19 and TRBJ2-1, with 8 bases identical to TRBD1. V gave up 10 bases and J gave up 4 bases; unmatched junction bases: 18. This CDR3 is built from 17 residues. Looked up from germline, CDR1 is LNHDA and CDR2 is SQIVND (reference sequence). The CDR3 region is CATLAGGRTGAYNEQFF. In nucleotides, the CDR3 is TGTGCCACCCTAGCAGGGGGCCGGACCGGTGCTTACAATGAGCAGTTCTTC.

This chain connects TRBV28 to TRBJ2-6, with D maybe TRBD1 (6 bases). The CDR3 length is 15 residues. CDR1 and CDR2 from the germline V gene are MDHEN and SYDVKM. V lost 2 bases and J lost 4, with 9 bases in between. This CDR3 reads CASSLNREGANVLTF. The CDR3 nucleotides are TGTGCCAGCAGTTTAAACAGGGAGGGGGCCAACGTCCTGACTTTC.

V and J are TRBV11-2 and TRBJ2-4; D perhaps matches TRBD1 (6 bases). The CDR3 length is 14 residues. Trimming cost V 3 bases and J 6 bases, with 12 bases left between them. CDR1 is SGHAT, CDR2 FQNNGV, per germline. The CDR3, as DNA: TGTGCCAGCAGCTTTTTACAGGGCTTAAACATTCAGTACTTC. It encodes CASSFLQGLNIQYF.

The CDR3 here is CASSQDTGYGYTF. CDR3 in DNA: TGCGCCAGCAGCCAAGATACCGGTTATGGCTACACCTTC. The genes are TRBV4-3 and TRBJ1-2, with no clear D. Germline values: CDR1 LGHNA, CDR2 YSLEER. V was pared by 0 bases and J by 5 bases, with 7 bases between. CDR3 size: 13 residues.

The DNA for the CDR3 is TGTGCCAGCAGCACCGCCCGGCGTCACACTGAAGCTTTCTTT. It specifies CASSTARRHTEAFF. This rearrangement joins TRBV5-6 to TRBJ1-1, with D unresolved. Germline V gene data show CDR1 as SGHDT and CDR2 as YYEEEE. The CDR3 covers 14 residues. With 4 bases removed from V and 3 bases from J, the gap between germline ends came to 13 bases.

This sequence joins TRBV27 and TRBJ1-1; D gene ambiguous. V lost 2 bases and J lost 1, with 14 bases in between. The CDR3 sequence is 16 residues long. Germline V gene lookup returns CDR1 MNHEY and CDR2 SMNVEV (reference sequence). CDR3 residues: CASSLEAGNRNTEAFF. The CDR3 DNA reads as TGTGCCAGCAGTTTAGAGGCAGGAAATCGGAACACTGAAGCTTTCTTT.

This clone is classed as medium-sized. V and J are TRBV2 and TRBJ1-3, with a possible D match to TRBD1 (6 bases). Deletions cut 7 bases from V and 2 bases from J, with 12 bases between. CDR3 length: 14 residues. In germline, CDR1 is SNHLY, CDR2 FYNNEI. The CDR3 reads CASKAQGPGNTIYF. The CDR3 DNA is TGTGCCAGCAAAGCACAGGGACCTGGAAACACCATATATTTT.

The chain recombines TRBV5-1 with TRBJ1-6, with 8 bases aligning to TRBD1. V shed 1 base, J shed 5 bases, and the junction held 11 bases outside the gene matches. Germline-derived CDR1 and CDR2 are SGHRS and YFSETQ. This CDR3 region has 18 residues. CDR3 sequence reads: CASSLKTGQASHNSPLHF. The CDR3 DNA is TGCGCCAGCAGCTTGAAGACGGGACAGGCAAGTCATAATTCACCCCTCCACTTT. Variable domain in full (rest from reference TRBV5-1 and TRBJ1-6): KAGVTQTPRYLIKTRGQQVTLSCSPISGHRSVSWYQQTPGQGLQFLFEYFSETQRNKGNFPGRFSGRQFSNSRSEMNVSTLELGDSALYLCASSLKTGQASHNSPLHFGNGTRLTVT.

The J gene is TRBJ1-4, the V gene TRBV29-1, with no clear D. V gave up 6 bases and J gave up 3 bases, with 11 bases separating them. Germline CDR1 is SQVTM and CDR2 is ANQGSEA. This CDR3 comprises 13 residues. The CDR3, as DNA: TGCAGCGTCAAATGGGCAGCTAATGAAAAACTGTTTTTT. It specifies CSVKWAANEKLFF.

This clone was seen a single time. The rearrangement links TRBV6-5 to TRBJ1-5; TRBD1 matches 7 bases. V was clipped by 4 bases and J by 7 bases; unmatched bases: 10. The CDR3 length is 15 residues. Germline V gene lookup returns CDR1 MNHEY and CDR2 SVGAGI. The CDR3 region is CASSSLAGGDQPQHF. Here the CDR3 DNA reads TGTGCCAGCAGTTCTCTCGCAGGGGGAGACCAGCCCCAGCATTTT.

This rearrangement joins TRBV28 to TRBJ2-7; a weak D match, TRBD2 (6 bases). The CDR3 sequence is 14 residues long. Trimming removed 8 bases at V and 0 bases at J, with 14 bases between. From germline, CDR1 is MDHEN and CDR2 SYDVKM. In nucleotides, the CDR3 is TGTGCCAGCGGATCATCACTAGCCTCCTACGAGCAGTACTTC. This gives the protein CASGSSLASYEQYF.

The chain is built from TRBV5-4 and TRBJ2-1; 7 bases fit TRBD2. CDR1 and CDR2 (germline): SGHNT, YYREEE (reference sequence). The CDR3 is 14 amino acids. After removal of 4 bases from V and 4 bases from J, the junction contained 5 bases not matched to a gene. CDR3 DNA: TGTGCCAGCAGCCCAGGGACTATTTACAATGAGCAGTTCTTC. This gives the protein CASSPGTIYNEQFF.